This T cell receptor (beta chain) was sequenced in a study of glioma-infiltrating T cells after dendritic cell vaccination. Study-level background: Three intradermal dendritic cell vaccine injections were given every two weeks.

V dropped 3 bases and J dropped 3 bases, with 10 bases sitting between them. Germline V gene lookup returns CDR1 MGHDK and CDR2 SYGVNS. The CDR3 length is 14 residues. All glioblastoma patients lacked an isocitrate dehydrogenase mutation. Clones were read by immunoSEQ multiplex PCR, and TCRdb kept only the in-frame ones, dropping some. The table has about 100,000 clones, 75% to 85% seen once. The sample here was blood, taken before dendritic cell vaccination. This receptor was identified in a human donor with glioblastoma. This chain uses TRBV25-1 with TRBJ2-3; D perhaps matches TRBD2 (5 bases). DNA for the CDR3: TGTGCCAGCAGTGAGTTTTCGGGGACAGATACGCAGTATTTT. It translates to CASSEFSGTDTQYF.